Listed below are T cell receptor beta chains from one sample, sequenced in a study of blood T cell repertoires in COVID-19. The protocol was immunoSEQ multiplex PCR, while the TCRdb copy is restricted to in-frame clones and leaves out a portion. The sample holds about 210,000 clones, about 87% seen once. Sequences were obtained from peripheral blood. The receptor source for this set is a man aged 70 or older with acute or convalescent COVID-19. Both conserved end residues are part of each CDR3. A D gene is named only where the DNA matches it firmly. Clone size is stated in some rows and not others, as once, few, many or a class when expanded.

v_call	d_call	clone_size	cdr3_length	j_call	cdr3_nt	cdr3_aa
TRBV11-2	NA	NA	12	TRBJ1-1	TGTGCCAGCAGTGCCGCCCCGGCTGAAGCTTTCTTT	CASSAAPAEAFF
TRBV5-8	NA	NA	15	TRBJ2-1	TGTGCCAGCATGGTGGGGGACAAAGGATACAATGAGCAGTTCTTC	CASMVGDKGYNEQFF
TRBV30	TRBD1	NA	15	TRBJ2-5	TGTGCCTGGAGTGACGGACAGGGGCGCGGAGAGACCCAGTACTTC	CAWSDGQGRGETQYF
TRBV27	TRBD2	once	17	TRBJ2-7	TGTGCCAGCAGAATCAAGGTAGCGGGAGTTGGGTCCTACGAGCAGTACTTC	CASRIKVAGVGSYEQYF
TRBV7-2	NA	NA	14	TRBJ2-2	TGTGCCAGCCGCCCCCTAGCAGCCACCGGGGAGCTGTTTTTT	CASRPLAATGELFF
TRBV18	NA	NA	15	TRBJ1-2	TGTGCCAGCTCACCACCCGACAGCTTCAACTATGGCTACACCTTC	CASSPPDSFNYGYTF
TRBV3-1/TRBV3-2	NA	once	14	TRBJ1-3	TGTGCCAGCAGCTCACACAGCTCTGGAAACACCATATATTTT	CASSSHSSGNTIYF
TRBV9	TRBD1	NA	15	TRBJ1-4	TGTGCCAGCAGCGGACAGGGGCTTCTGGATGAAAAACTGTTTTTT	CASSGQGLLDEKLFF
TRBV5-4	NA	NA	13	TRBJ2-1	TGTGCCAGCAGCGATAAACTAGTGAATGAGCAGTTCTTC	CASSDKLVNEQFF
TRBV6-2/TRBV6-3	NA	NA	12	TRBJ1-1	TGTGCCAGCAGTTACTTCGGGGACTCAGCTTTCTTT	CASSYFGDSAFF
TRBV6-1	NA	NA	14	TRBJ1-1	TGTGCCAGCAGTGAACAGATGATGAACACTGAAGCTTTCTTT	CASSEQMMNTEAFF
TRBV12-3/TRBV12-4	NA	NA	12	TRBJ2-1	TGTGCCAGCCAGTTGAGAGGAAATGAGCAGTTCTTC	CASQLRGNEQFF
TRBV14	TRBD1	NA	15	TRBJ1-4	TGTGCCAGCAGCCCCTACAGGGGGTTGGGAGAAAAACTGTTTTTT	CASSPYRGLGEKLFF
TRBV10-3	NA	once	12	TRBJ1-2	TGTGCCATCAGTGAGTCGGGACACGGCTACACCTTC	CAISESGHGYTF
TRBV5-1	NA	NA	14	TRBJ2-1	TGCGCCAGCAGCCCGGACAGCTCCTACAATGAGCAGTTCTTC	CASSPDSSYNEQFF
TRBV19	TRBD1	NA	13	TRBJ2-1	TGTGCCAGTAGTCGACAGGGGTACAATGAGCAGTTCTTC	CASSRQGYNEQFF
TRBV7-9	NA	NA	13	TRBJ1-2	TGTGCCAGCAGCTTAGACCGGTTCTATGGCTACACCTTC	CASSLDRFYGYTF
TRBV5-1	TRBD1	NA	15	TRBJ1-6	TGCGCCAGCAGCTTGCTTACAGGGGTGGATTCACCCCTCCACTTT	CASSLLTGVDSPLHF
TRBV7-8	TRBD2	NA	15	TRBJ2-1	TGTGCCAGCAGCTTGAGTCTAGCGGGACACAATGAGCAGTTCTTC	CASSLSLAGHNEQFF
TRBV5-1	TRBD1	once	15	TRBJ2-7	TGCGCCAGCAGCCCCTTGGCAGGGGGTGTATACGAGCAGTACTTC	CASSPLAGGVYEQYF
TRBV19	NA	NA	14	TRBJ2-5	TGTGCCAGTAGTCTAATGTCGGGTGGAGAGACCCAGTACTTC	CASSLMSGGETQYF
TRBV7-9	TRBD1	NA	19	TRBJ2-2	TGTGCCAGCAGCCCACTCTCAACTAGACAGGGAGTAAAATCCGGGGAGCTGTTTTTT	CASSPLSTRQGVKSGELFF
TRBV5-1	TRBD1	NA	16	TRBJ2-7	TGCGCCAGCAGCTTCGGGGCGGGACAGGGGTCTAACGAGCAGTACTTC	CASSFGAGQGSNEQYF
TRBV9	NA	NA	15	TRBJ1-1	TGTGCCAGCAGCGTAGCAAATCCCCCGGACACTGAAGCTTTCTTT	CASSVANPPDTEAFF
TRBV7-2	NA	NA	14	TRBJ2-3	TGTGCCAGCAGCCATGACATCAGCACAGATACGCAGTATTTT	CASSHDISTDTQYF
TRBV11-2	NA	NA	16	TRBJ1-4	TGTGCCAGCAGCGCCGGGCAGGGTTTAACTAATGAAAAACTGTTTTTT	CASSAGQGLTNEKLFF
TRBV11-2	NA	NA	12	TRBJ2-3	TGTGCCAGCAGCTCACACACAGATACGCAGTATTTT	CASSSHTDTQYF
TRBV18	NA	NA	15	TRBJ1-3	TGTGCCAGCTCACCCTCCCAGGATCTTGGAAACACCATATATTTT	CASSPSQDLGNTIYF
TRBV12-3/TRBV12-4	TRBD2	NA	11	TRBJ2-7	TGTGCCAGCAGTTTGGGGGGGGAGCAGTACTTC	CASSLGGEQYF
TRBV7-8	NA	NA	15	TRBJ2-1	TGTGCCAGCAGCTCCCCCGGGGGTTTGGTCAATGAGCAGTTCTTC	CASSSPGGLVNEQFF
TRBV6-5	TRBD1	NA	13	TRBJ2-7	TGTGCCAGCAAGGGACAGGGGATATACGAGCAGTACTTC	CASKGQGIYEQYF
TRBV2	NA	NA	14	TRBJ2-1	TGTGCCAGCCGTTCGTCCTACTCCTACAATGAGCAGTTCTTC	CASRSSYSYNEQFF
TRBV20-1	TRBD1	NA	14	TRBJ2-5	TGCAGTGCTAGTAACGACAGGGTGAGAGAGACCCAGTACTTC	CSASNDRVRETQYF
TRBV5-1	NA	once	15	TRBJ1-5	TGCGCCAGCAGCTTTGAGGGACTTAGCAATCAGCCCCAGCATTTT	CASSFEGLSNQPQHF
TRBV2	TRBD2	many	14	TRBJ2-5	TGTGCCAGCAGTGTCGTGGGGCGGGAGGAGACCCAGTACTTC	CASSVVGREETQYF
TRBV24-1	TRBD2	NA	13	TRBJ2-3	TGTGCCACCGGGCTAGCGGGAGTAGATACGCAGTATTTT	CATGLAGVDTQYF